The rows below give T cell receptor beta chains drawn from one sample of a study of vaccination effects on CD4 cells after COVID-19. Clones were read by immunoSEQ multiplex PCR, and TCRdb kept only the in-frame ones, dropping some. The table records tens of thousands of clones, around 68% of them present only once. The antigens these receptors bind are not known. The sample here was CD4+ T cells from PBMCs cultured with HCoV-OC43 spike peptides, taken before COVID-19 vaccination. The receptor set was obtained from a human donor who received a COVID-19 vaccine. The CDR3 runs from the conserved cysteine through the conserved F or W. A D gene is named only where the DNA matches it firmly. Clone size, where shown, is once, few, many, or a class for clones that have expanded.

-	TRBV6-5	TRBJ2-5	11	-	CASSYSGTQYF	TGTGCCAGCAGTTACTCTGGGACCCAGTACTTC
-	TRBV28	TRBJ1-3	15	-	CASSLPGVRGNTIYF	TGTGCCAGCAGTTTACCAGGGGTCCGCGGAAACACCATATATTTT
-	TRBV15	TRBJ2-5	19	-	CATSRTSIFSTGDGETQYF	TGTGCCACCAGCAGAACCAGCATCTTTTCGACGGGGGACGGCGAGACCCAGTACTTC
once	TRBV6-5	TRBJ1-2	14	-	CASSSGRKTYGYTF	TGTGCCAGCAGTTCCGGACGGAAGACCTATGGCTACACCTTC
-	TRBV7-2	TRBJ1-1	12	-	CASSILGTEAFF	TGTGCCAGCAGCATACTGGGGACTGAAGCTTTCTTT
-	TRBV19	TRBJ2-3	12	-	CASSIFGSTQYF	TGTGCCAGTAGTATATTTGGCAGTACGCAGTATTTT
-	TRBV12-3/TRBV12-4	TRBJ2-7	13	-	CASSSITDSGQYF	TGTGCCAGCAGTTCGATAACGGACAGCGGGCAGTACTTC
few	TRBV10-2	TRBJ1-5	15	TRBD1	CASKIGTGGNQPQHF	TGCGCCAGCAAGATTGGGACAGGCGGTAATCAGCCCCAGCATTTT
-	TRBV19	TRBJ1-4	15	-	CASSRQLTTNEKLFF	TGTGCCAGTAGTCGACAGCTCACAACTAATGAAAAACTGTTTTTT
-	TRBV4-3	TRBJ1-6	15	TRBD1	CASSQARGLNSPLHF	TGCGCCAGCAGCCAAGCCAGGGGGCTTAATTCACCCCTCCACTTT
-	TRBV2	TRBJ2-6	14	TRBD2	CASSAGGGANVLTF	TGTGCCAGCAGCGCGGGAGGAGGGGCCAACGTCCTGACTTTC
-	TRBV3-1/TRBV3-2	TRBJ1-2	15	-	CASSPGSGGLYGYTF	TGTGCCAGCAGCCCCGGAAGCGGGGGCTTGTATGGCTACACCTTC
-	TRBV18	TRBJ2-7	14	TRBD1	CASSRGQGAYEQYF	TGTGCCAGCTCAAGAGGACAGGGTGCCTACGAGCAGTACTTC
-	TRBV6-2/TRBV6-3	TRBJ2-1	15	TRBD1	CASSYGTGERNEQFF	TGTGCCAGCAGTTACGGGACAGGGGAGAGGAATGAGCAGTTCTTC
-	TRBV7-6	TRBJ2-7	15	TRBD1	CASSLDRGFSYEQYF	TGTGCCAGCAGCTTGGACAGGGGATTCTCCTACGAGCAGTACTTC
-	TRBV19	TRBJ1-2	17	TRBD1	CASRSQGGTEANYGYTF	TGTGCCAGTAGATCCCAAGGGGGGACAGAAGCTAACTATGGCTACACCTTC
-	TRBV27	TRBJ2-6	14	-	CASTSRSGANVLTF	TGTGCCAGCACTAGTCGATCTGGGGCCAACGTCCTGACTTTC
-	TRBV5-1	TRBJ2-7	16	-	CASSLAPSGSSYEQYF	TGCGCCAGCAGCTTGGCCCCGAGTGGCAGCTCCTACGAGCAGTACTTC
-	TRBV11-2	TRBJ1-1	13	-	CASSLVRGTEAFF	TGTGCCAGCAGCTTAGTGCGCGGGACTGAAGCTTTCTTT
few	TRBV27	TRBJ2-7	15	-	CASSPRPGNAYEQYF	TGTGCCAGCAGTCCCCGTCCGGGGAATGCCTACGAGCAGTACTTC
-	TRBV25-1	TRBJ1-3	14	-	CASRETGSGNTIYF	TGTGCCAGCCGGGAAACAGGGAGTGGAAACACCATATATTTT
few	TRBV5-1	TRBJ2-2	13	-	CASSSLGSGELFF	TGCGCCAGCAGCTCCCTGGGGTCCGGGGAGCTGTTTTTT
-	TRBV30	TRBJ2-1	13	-	CAWSVLRYNEQFF	TGTGCCTGGAGTGTATTGCGGTACAATGAGCAGTTCTTC